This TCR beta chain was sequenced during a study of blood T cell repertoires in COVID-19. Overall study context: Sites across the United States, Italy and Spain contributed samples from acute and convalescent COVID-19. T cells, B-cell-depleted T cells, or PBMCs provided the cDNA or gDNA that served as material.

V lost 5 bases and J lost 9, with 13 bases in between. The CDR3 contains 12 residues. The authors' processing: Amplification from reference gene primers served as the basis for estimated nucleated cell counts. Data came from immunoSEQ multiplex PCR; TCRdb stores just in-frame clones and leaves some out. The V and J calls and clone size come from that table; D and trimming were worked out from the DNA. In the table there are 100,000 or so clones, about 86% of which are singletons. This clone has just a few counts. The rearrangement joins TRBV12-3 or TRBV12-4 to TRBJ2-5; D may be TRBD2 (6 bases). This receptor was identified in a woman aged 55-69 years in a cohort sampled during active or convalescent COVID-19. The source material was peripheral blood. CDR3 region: CASSRPPGAQYF. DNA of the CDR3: TGTGCCAGCAGTCGGCCCCCGGGGGCCCAGTACTTC.